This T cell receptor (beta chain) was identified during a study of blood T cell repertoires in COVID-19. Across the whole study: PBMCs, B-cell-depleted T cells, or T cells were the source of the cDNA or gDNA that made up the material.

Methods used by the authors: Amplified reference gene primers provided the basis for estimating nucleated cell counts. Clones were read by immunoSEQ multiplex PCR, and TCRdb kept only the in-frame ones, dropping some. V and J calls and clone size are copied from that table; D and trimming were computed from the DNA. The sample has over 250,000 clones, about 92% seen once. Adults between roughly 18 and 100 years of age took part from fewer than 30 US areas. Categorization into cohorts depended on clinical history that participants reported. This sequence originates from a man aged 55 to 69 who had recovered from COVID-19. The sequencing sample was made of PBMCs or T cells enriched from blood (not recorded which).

Here the CDR3 reads CASRTESNQPQHF. CDR3 coding DNA: TGTGCCAGCAGGACAGAAAGCAATCAGCCCCAGCATTTT. The rearrangement uses TRBV2 and TRBJ1-5; D possibly corresponds to TRBD1 (5 bases). The CDR3 has 13 residues. Trimming cost V 6 bases and J 1 base, with 7 bases left between them. From germline, CDR1 is SNHLY and CDR2 FYNNEI.